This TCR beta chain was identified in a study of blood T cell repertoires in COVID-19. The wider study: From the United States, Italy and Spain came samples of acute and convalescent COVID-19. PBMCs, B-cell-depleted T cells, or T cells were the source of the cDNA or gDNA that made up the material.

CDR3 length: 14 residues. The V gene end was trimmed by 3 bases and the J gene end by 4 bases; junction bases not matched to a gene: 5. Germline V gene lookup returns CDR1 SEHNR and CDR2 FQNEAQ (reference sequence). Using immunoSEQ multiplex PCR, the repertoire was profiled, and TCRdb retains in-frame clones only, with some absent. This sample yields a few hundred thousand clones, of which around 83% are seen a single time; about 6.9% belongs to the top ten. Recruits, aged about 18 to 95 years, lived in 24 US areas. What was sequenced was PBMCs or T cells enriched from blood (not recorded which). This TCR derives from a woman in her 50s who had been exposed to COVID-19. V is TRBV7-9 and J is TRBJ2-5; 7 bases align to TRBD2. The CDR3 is CASSFGGTLETQYF. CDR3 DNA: TGTGCCAGCAGCTTCGGGGGGACCTTAGAGACCCAGTACTTC.